A selection of T cell receptor beta chains follows, all from one sample in a study of response to subunit inactivated influenza vaccine. TCRdb re-called the RT-PCR reads through MiXCR, storing one row per CDR3 protein. Seen here are 500,000 to 600,000 distinct CDR3 sequences, 7.5% to 8.5% observed once, and the top ten hold roughly 13%. This specimen consisted of PBMCs from blood, obtained roughly 24 months after vaccination. These TCRs come from a man aged 50 to 69 who received an inactivated influenza vaccine. The CDR3 runs from the conserved cysteine through the conserved F or W. Fields, in order: clone size, CDR3 length, V gene, J gene, D gene, CDR3 protein, CDR3 DNA. The D gene is left open where the match is weak. Some rows have no size entry. The others give once, few or many, or a class for an expanded clone.

size: few
length: 16
V: TRBV27
J: TRBJ2-2
D: -
CDR3: CASSSGVSGYTGELFF
DNA: TGTGCCAGCAGTTCAGGGGTTAGCGGCTACACCGGGGAGCTGTTTTTT

size: -
length: 12
V: TRBV7-9
J: TRBJ2-1
D: -
CDR3: CASNRGAYEQFF
DNA: TGTGCCAGCAATCGGGGGGCATATGAGCAGTTCTTC

size: few
length: 17
V: TRBV24-1
J: TRBJ2-7
D: TRBD1
CDR3: CATSDPGTGGASYEQYF
DNA: TGTGCCACCAGTGATCCCGGGACAGGGGGCGCGTCATACGAGCAGTACTTC

size: few
length: 16
V: TRBV5-8
J: TRBJ2-7
D: TRBD2
CDR3: CASSLGVRAGAGEQYF
DNA: TGTGCCAGCAGCTTGGGGGTTCGGGCGGGAGCCGGAGAGCAGTACTTC

size: many
length: 11
V: TRBV11-2
J: TRBJ1-1
D: -
CDR3: CASSFKSEAFF
DNA: TGTGCCAGCAGCTTTAAGTCTGAAGCTTTCTTT

size: -
length: 20
V: TRBV5-1
J: TRBJ2-3
D: TRBD2
CDR3: CACQMTSGGPGEGRVDTQYF
DNA: TGCGCCTGCCAGATGACTAGCGGGGGACCAGGGGAGGGACGAGTAGATACGCAGTATTTT

size: -
length: 15
V: TRBV19
J: TRBJ1-4
D: TRBD1
CDR3: CASSIGGTGNEKLFF
DNA: TGTGCCAGTAGTATCGGAGGGACAGGGAATGAAAAACTGTTTTTT

size: -
length: 13
V: TRBV28
J: TRBJ1-5
D: -
CDR3: CASGGRSLEPQHF
DNA: TGTGCCAGCGGGGGCAGGAGCCTCGAGCCCCAGCATTTT

size: few
length: 14
V: TRBV7-9
J: TRBJ2-7
D: TRBD1
CDR3: CASSPGTGLYEQYF
DNA: TGTGCCAGCAGCCCCGGGACAGGCCTCTACGAGCAGTACTTC

size: -
length: 17
V: TRBV6-1
J: TRBJ1-5
D: TRBD1
CDR3: CASSPTHRQGAWVPQHF
DNA: TGTGCCAGCAGCCCTACGCACAGACAGGGGGCCTGGGTGCCCCAGCATTTT

size: many
length: 15
V: TRBV30
J: TRBJ2-1
D: TRBD2
CDR3: CAWSLTSGTYNEQFF
DNA: TGTGCCTGGAGCCTGACTAGCGGCACCTACAATGAGCAGTTCTTC

size: few
length: 15
V: TRBV5-1
J: TRBJ2-5
D: -
CDR3: CASSLDGAVGETQYF
DNA: TGCGCCAGCAGCTTGGACGGGGCAGTAGGAGAGACCCAGTACTTC